These 14 T cell receptor beta chains originate from one sample sequenced in a study of cytomegalovirus exposure and HLA in healthy donors. In the PCR, 60 Vbeta and 13 Jbeta primers were used. Produced via immunoSEQ multiplex PCR; TCRdb's table is partial and in-frame only. The sample holds about 94,000 clones, 75% to 80% seen once. The sample was PBMCs. Source of these receptors: a woman aged 40 to 50 in good health and CMV-seronegative.

The chain links TRBV6-5 to TRBJ1-5; D is unresolved. V lost 6 bases and J 7 bases, leaving 10 bases between the germline ends. In germline, CDR1 is MNHEY, CDR2 SVGAGI. CDR3 size: 12 residues. This chain's CDR3 is CASSYYSQPQHF. The CDR3 DNA follows: TGTGCCAGCAGCTATTATTCCCAGCCCCAGCATTTT.

The rearrangement uses TRBV7-2 and TRBJ1-2, with D possibly being TRBD1 (5 bases). Germline CDR1 reads SGHTA; CDR2 reads FQGNSA. The CDR3 is 16 amino acids. Trimming pared 0 bases from V and 6 bases from J, leaving 17 bases between. As DNA, the CDR3 is TGTGCCAGCAGCTTAGCTTCCAGGGCCCATCTCCATGGCTACACCTTC. This translates into CASSLASRAHLHGYTF.

This clone occurred once. The chain recombines TRBV29-1 with TRBJ1-1; the D gene is possibly TRBD1 (5 bases). CDR1 and CDR2 (germline): SQVTM, ANQGSEA. This CDR3 has 12 amino acids. V lost 5 bases to trimming and J lost 4 bases, with 11 bases between them. CDR3 protein: CSVKQVATEAFF. CDR3 sequence (DNA): TGCAGCGTTAAACAGGTCGCCACTGAAGCTTTCTTT.

The chain is built from TRBV4-3 and TRBJ1-2; the match to TRBD1 covers 7 bases. V lost 0 bases to trimming and J lost 7 bases; unmatched junction nucleotides: 5. Germline loops: CDR1 LGHNA, CDR2 YSLEER. This CDR3 has 14 amino acids. CDR3 sequence: CASSQDQGGTGYTF. Written as DNA, the CDR3 is TGCGCCAGCAGCCAAGATCAAGGGGGCACTGGCTACACCTTC.

The rearrangement uses TRBV6-1 and TRBJ1-5, with 9 bases matching TRBD1. J lost 3 bases, V lost 6 bases, and 3 bases had no gene match. The CDR3 contains 14 residues. Per the germline V gene, CDR1 is MNHNS and CDR2 is SASEGT. The CDR3 spells CASRGQGHNQPQHF. DNA for the CDR3: TGTGCCAGCAGGGGACAGGGCCACAATCAGCCCCAGCATTTT.

The CDR3 bases are TGCGCCAGCAGCTTGGAAAGGGGTAACTATGGCTACACCTTC. Protein sequence: CASSLERGNYGYTF. This rearrangement joins TRBV5-1 to TRBJ1-2; the D gene is possibly TRBD1 (5 bases). V was shortened by 0 bases and J by 1 base, with 7 bases between the two germline ends. The germline V gene has CDR1 SGHRS and CDR2 YFSETQ. This CDR3 comprises 14 residues.

The chain has TRBV9 and TRBJ2-5; a possible D gene is TRBD2 (6 bases). Trimming shortened V by 3 bases and J by 4 bases, and 13 bases separated the two germline ends. Germline values: CDR1 SGDLS, CDR2 YYNGEE. CDR3 size: 14 residues. CDR3 sequence reads: CASSAAGRPETQYF. The DNA of the CDR3 is TGTGCCAGCAGCGCGGCGGGGCGGCCAGAGACCCAGTACTTC.

The chain links TRBV30 to TRBJ2-1; TRBD1 matches at 8 bases. This CDR3 is 13 amino acids long. The germline V gene has CDR1 GTSNPN and CDR2 SVGIG (reference sequence). The trim removed 4 bases at V and 9 bases at J, leaving 8 bases unmatched. CDR3 coding DNA: TGTGCCTGGACACGACAGGGGCCCGGTGAGCAGTTCTTC. This codes for CAWTRQGPGEQFF.

This clone was counted between two and nine times. The gene calls are TRBV7-2 and TRBJ2-3; 7 nucleotides line up with TRBD2. Germline CDR1 and CDR2: SGHTA and FQGNSA. The CDR3 extends over 13 amino acids. V dropped 2 bases and J dropped 5; count of bases not matched to a gene: 1. This CDR3 reads CASSLKRGDTQYF. The CDR3 DNA follows: TGTGCCAGCAGCTTAAAGCGGGGAGATACGCAGTATTTT.

J is TRBJ1-4 and V is TRBV18, with D maybe TRBD1 (5 bases). V dropped 3 bases and J dropped 0 bases, with 11 bases sitting between them. The CDR3 loop spans 16 amino acids. In germline, CDR1 is KGHSH, CDR2 LQKENI. The chain's CDR3 is CASSPTQGATNEKLFF. The DNA for the CDR3 is TGTGCCAGCTCACCTACCCAGGGTGCAACTAATGAAAAACTGTTTTTT.

In this sample, this clone turned up once. The genes are TRBV28 and TRBJ1-4; weak D call: TRBD1 (6 bases). The CDR3 loop spans 18 amino acids. The germline V gene encodes CDR1 MDHEN and CDR2 SYDVKM. The V and J ends lost 3 bases and 8 bases respectively, with 25 bases between them. The CDR3 DNA sequence: TGTGCCAGCAGTTTTCTATCGACAGGAAAGGGAGAGGGAGAAAAACTGTTTTTT. Translation gives CASSFLSTGKGEGEKLFF.

This clone was seen only once. The V gene is TRBV14, the J gene TRBJ2-1; 10 bases are shared with TRBD2. The CDR3 is 15 amino acids. Losses at the gene ends were 7 bases for V and 2 bases for J; bases not matched to a gene: 5. Germline assignment: CDR1 SGHDN and CDR2 FVKESK. In DNA, the CDR3 is TGTGCCAGCAACCTAGCGGGGGCCGCCTACAATGAGCAGTTCTTC. Its protein is CASNLAGAAYNEQFF.

In its sample, this clone was seen once. The chain uses TRBV7-3 and TRBJ2-1, with TRBD1 matching over 8 bases. Germline V lookup: CDR1 SGHTA, CDR2 FQGTGA. The CDR3 sequence is 15 residues long. V dropped 5 bases and J dropped 3; count of bases not matched to a gene: 6. The CDR3 reads CASSTDRGNYNEQFF. As DNA, the CDR3 is TGTGCCAGCAGCACCGACAGGGGTAACTACAATGAGCAGTTCTTC.

This sequence joins TRBV13 and TRBJ2-3; the match to TRBD1 covers 7 bases. V shed 4 bases, J shed 1 base, and the junction held 5 bases outside the gene matches. The V gene's germline CDR1 is PRHDT and CDR2 FYEKMQ (reference sequence). The CDR3 is 15 residues long. The CDR3 DNA is TGTGCCAGCAGCTCACAGGGGAGTGGCACAGATACGCAGTATTTT. Its protein is CASSSQGSGTDTQYF.